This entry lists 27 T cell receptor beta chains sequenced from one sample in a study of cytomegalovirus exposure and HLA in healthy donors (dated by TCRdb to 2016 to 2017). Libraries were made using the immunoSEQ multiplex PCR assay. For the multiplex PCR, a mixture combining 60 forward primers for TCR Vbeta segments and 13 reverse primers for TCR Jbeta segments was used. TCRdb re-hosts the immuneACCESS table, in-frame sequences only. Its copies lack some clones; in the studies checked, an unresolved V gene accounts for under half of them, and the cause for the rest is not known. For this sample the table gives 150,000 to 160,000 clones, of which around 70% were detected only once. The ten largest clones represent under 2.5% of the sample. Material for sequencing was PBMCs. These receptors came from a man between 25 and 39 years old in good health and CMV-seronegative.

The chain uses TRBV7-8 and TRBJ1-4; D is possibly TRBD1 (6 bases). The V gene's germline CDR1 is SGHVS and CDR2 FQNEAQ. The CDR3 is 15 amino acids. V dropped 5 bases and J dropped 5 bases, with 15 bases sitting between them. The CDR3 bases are TGTGCCAGCAGCATACAGGGTCTCGGGAATGAAAAACTGTTTTTT. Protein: CASSIQGLGNEKLFF.

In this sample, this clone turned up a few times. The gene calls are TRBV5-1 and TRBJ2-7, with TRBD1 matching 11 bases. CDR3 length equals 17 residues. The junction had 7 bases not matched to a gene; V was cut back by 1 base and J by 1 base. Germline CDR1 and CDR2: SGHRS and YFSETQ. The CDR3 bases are TGCGCCAGCAGCTTGTCACGCGGGACAGGGGGTTCCTACGAGCAGTACTTC. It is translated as CASSLSRGTGGSYEQYF.

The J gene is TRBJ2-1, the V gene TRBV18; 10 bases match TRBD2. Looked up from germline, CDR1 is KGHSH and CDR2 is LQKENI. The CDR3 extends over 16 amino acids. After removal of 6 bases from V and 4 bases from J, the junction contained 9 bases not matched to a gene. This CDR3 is CASSLLAGGRYNEQFF. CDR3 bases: TGTGCCAGCTCTCTATTAGCGGGGGGCCGATACAATGAGCAGTTCTTC.

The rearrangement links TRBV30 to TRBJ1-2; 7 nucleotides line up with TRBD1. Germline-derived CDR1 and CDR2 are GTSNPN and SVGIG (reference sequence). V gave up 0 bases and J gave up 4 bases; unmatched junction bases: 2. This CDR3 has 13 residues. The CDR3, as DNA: TGTGCCTGGAGTGTACCAGGGGGCTATGGCTACACCTTC. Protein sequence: CAWSVPGGYGYTF.

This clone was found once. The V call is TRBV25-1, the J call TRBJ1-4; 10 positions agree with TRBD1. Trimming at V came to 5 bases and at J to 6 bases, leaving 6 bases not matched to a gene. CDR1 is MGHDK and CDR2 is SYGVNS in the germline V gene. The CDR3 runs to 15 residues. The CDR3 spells CASSNDRGRDEKLFF. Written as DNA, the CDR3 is TGTGCCAGCAGTAATGACAGGGGGCGGGATGAAAAACTGTTTTTT.

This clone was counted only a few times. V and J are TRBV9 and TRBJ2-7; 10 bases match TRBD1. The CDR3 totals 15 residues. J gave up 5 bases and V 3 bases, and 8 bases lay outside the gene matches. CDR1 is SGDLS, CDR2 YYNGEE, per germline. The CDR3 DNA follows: TGTGCCAGCAGCGCCCAAGGGACAGGGGCCCACGAGCAGTACTTC. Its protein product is CASSAQGTGAHEQYF.

The CDR3 coding sequence is TGCGCCAGCAGCCAGTCGCTAGGCAGGGGGAACACTGAAGCTTTCTTT. Protein product: CASSQSLGRGNTEAFF. This chain joins TRBV4-1 and TRBJ1-1; possibly TRBD1 for D (6 bases). Germline-derived CDR1 and CDR2 are MGHRA and YSYEKL. Trimming removed 3 bases from V and 1 base from J, with 15 bases in between. The CDR3 length is 16 residues.

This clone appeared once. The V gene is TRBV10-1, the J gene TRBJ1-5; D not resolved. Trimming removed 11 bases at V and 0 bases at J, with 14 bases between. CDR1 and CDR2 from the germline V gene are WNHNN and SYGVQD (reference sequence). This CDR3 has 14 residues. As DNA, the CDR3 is TGCGCCGCCACGGGAGCGTATAGCAATCAGCCCCAGCATTTT. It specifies CAATGAYSNQPQHF.

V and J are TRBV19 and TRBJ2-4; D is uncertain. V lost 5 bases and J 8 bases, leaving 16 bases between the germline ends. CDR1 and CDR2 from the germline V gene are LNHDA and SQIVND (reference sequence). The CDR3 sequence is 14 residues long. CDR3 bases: TGTGCCAGTAGTTCCCGCACGGGTAGAGACATTCAGTACTTC. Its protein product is CASSSRTGRDIQYF.

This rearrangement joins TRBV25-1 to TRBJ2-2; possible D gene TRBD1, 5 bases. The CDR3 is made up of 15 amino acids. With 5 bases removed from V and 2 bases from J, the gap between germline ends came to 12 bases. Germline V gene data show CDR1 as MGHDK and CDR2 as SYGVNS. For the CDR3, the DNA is TGTGCCAGCAGTTCTCAGACAGTAAACACCGGGGAGCTGTTTTTT. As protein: CASSSQTVNTGELFF.

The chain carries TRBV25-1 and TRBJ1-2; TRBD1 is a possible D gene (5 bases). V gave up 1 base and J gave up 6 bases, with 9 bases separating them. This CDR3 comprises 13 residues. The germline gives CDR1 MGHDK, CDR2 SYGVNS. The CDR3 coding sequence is TGTGCCAGCAGTGAATGGGGGACTGATGGCTACACCTTC. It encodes CASSEWGTDGYTF.

The CDR3 loop reads CATSKGTGIDEQFF. CDR3 nucleotides: TGTGCCACCAGCAAAGGGACAGGGATCGATGAGCAGTTCTTC. The rearrangement uses TRBV15 and TRBJ2-1, with 9 bases that match TRBD1. The CDR3 length is 14 residues. From germline, CDR1 is LNHNV and CDR2 YYDKDF (reference sequence). J was trimmed by 8 bases and V by 4 bases; bases with no gene match: 6.

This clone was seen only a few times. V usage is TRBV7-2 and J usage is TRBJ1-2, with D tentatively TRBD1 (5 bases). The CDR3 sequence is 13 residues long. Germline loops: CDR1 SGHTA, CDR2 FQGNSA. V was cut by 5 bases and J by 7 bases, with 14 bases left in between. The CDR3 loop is CASSPYRTGGYTF. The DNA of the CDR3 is TGTGCCAGCAGCCCGTACAGAACAGGTGGCTACACCTTC.

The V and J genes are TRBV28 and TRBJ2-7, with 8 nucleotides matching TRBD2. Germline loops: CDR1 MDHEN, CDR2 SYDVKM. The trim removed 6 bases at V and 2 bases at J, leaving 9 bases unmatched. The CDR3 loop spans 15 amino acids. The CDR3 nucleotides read TGTGCCAGCAGCCTCGGGGGGGACGGGGCCTACGAGCAGTACTTC. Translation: CASSLGGDGAYEQYF.

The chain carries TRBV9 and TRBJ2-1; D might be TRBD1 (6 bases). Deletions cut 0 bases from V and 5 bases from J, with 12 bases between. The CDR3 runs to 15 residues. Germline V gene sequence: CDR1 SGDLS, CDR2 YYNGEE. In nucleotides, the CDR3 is TGTGCCAGCAGCGTAGGGGCGCACAGGGACAATGAGCAGTTCTTC. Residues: CASSVGAHRDNEQFF.

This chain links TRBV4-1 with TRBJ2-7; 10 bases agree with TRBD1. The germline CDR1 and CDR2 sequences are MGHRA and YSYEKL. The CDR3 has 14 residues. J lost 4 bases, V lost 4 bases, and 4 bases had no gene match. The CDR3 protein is CASSRQGAEYEQYF. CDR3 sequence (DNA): TGCGCCAGCAGCCGACAGGGGGCAGAATACGAGCAGTACTTC.

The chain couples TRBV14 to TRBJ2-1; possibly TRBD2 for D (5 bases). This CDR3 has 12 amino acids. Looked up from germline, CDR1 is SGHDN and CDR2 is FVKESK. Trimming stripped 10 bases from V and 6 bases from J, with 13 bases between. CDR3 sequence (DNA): TGTGCCACCGCGGGTTTCGGCAATGAGCAGTTCTTC. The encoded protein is CATAGFGNEQFF.

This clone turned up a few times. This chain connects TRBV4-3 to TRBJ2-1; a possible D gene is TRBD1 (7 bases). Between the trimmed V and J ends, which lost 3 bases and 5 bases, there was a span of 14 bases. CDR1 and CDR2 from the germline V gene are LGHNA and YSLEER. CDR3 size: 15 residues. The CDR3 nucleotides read TGCGCCAGCAGCCACGCGGGACAGCCAAACAATGAGCAGTTCTTC. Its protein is CASSHAGQPNNEQFF.

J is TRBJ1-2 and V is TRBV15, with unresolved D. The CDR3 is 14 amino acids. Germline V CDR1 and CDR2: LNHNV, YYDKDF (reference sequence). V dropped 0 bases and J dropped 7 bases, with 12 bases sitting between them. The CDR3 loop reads CATSRDPLSGGYTF. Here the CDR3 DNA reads TGTGCCACCAGCAGAGATCCACTCTCGGGTGGCTACACCTTC.

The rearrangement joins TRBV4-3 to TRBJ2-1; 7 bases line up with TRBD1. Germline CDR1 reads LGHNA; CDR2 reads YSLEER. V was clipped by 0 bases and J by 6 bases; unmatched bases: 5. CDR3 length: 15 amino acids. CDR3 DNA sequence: TGCGCCAGCAGCCAAGAGAGGGGGCGAGGCAATGAGCAGTTCTTC. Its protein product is CASSQERGRGNEQFF.

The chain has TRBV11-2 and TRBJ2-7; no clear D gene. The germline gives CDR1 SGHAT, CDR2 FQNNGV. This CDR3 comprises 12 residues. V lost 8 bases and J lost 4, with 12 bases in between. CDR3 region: CASSSGNYEQYF. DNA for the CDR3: TGTGCCAGCTCATCAGGCAATTACGAGCAGTACTTC.

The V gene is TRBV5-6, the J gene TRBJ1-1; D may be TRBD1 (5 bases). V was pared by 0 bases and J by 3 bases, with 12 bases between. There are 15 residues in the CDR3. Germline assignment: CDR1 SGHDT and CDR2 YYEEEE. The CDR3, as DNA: TGTGCCAGCAGCTTGGGTCAGGGATGGGACACTGAAGCTTTCTTT. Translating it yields CASSLGQGWDTEAFF.

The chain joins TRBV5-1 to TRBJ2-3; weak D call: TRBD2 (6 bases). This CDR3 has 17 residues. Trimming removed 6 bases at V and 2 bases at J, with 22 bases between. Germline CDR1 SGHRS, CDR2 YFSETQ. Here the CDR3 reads CASTSAGFGGITDTQYF. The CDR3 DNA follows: TGCGCCAGCACCTCCGCGGGGTTTGGTGGGATCACAGATACGCAGTATTTT.

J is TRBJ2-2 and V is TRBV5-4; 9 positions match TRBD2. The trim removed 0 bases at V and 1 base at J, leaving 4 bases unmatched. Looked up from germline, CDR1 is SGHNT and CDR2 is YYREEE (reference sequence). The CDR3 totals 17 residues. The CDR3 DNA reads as TGTGCCAGCAGCTTGGTTAGCGGGGGCTTGAACACCGGGGAGCTGTTTTTT. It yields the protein CASSLVSGGLNTGELFF.

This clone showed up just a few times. The CDR3 loop reads CASSLWSQGYYGYTF. The CDR3 DNA follows: TGTGCCAGCAGTTTATGGTCCCAGGGCTACTATGGCTACACCTTC. This chain links TRBV28 with TRBJ1-2; weak D call: TRBD1 (5 bases). CDR3 size: 15 residues. Germline CDR1 reads MDHEN; CDR2 reads SYDVKM. The V end lost 0 bases, the J end lost 3 bases, and 11 bases lay between the germline ends.

In DNA form, the CDR3 reads TGTGCCAGCAGCTGGGACTTTTACAATGAGCAGTTCTTC. Translation gives CASSWDFYNEQFF. V and J are TRBV5-6 and TRBJ2-1, with D perhaps TRBD2 (6 bases). The CDR3 consists of 13 residues. The germline CDR1 and CDR2 sequences are SGHDT and YYEEEE. The V gene lost 3 bases and the J gene lost 4 bases, with 8 bases spanning the gap.

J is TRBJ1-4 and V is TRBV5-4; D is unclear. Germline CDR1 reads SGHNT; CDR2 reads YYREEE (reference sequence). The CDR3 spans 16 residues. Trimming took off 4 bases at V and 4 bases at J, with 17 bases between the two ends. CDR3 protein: CASSRDAGGLNEKLFF. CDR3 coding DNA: TGTGCCAGCAGCCGAGACGCGGGAGGACTTAATGAAAAACTGTTTTTT.